This TCR beta chain was sequenced during a study of read filtering for tumor transcriptome and immune sequencing. Background on the study: Mean patient age was around 66 years, range 47 to 80; approximately 17 male, some 14 female.

Germline lookup yields CDR1 SGHAT and CDR2 FQNNGV. V shed 0 bases, J shed 8 bases, and the junction held 7 bases outside the gene matches. The CDR3 is made up of 16 amino acids. From around 0.4 ug of RNA, a library with molecular barcoded alpha/delta and beta/gamma adaptors was made. TCRdb independently ran MiXCR on the reads; one entry per CDR3 protein. Here the sample spans 40,000 or so distinct CDR3 sequences, 10% to 15% being singletons. This clonotype has ten or more counts. Specimen: a population of CD138-negative cells sorted from bone marrow. This chain connects TRBV11-2 to TRBJ2-1, with 10 bases matching TRBD2. The origin of this receptor is a donor aged 40 or over with multiple myeloma. The chain's CDR3 is CASSLDRIAGGHEQFF. The CDR3 nucleotides are TGTGCCAGCAGCTTAGATAGGATAGCGGGGGGCCATGAGCAGTTCTTC.